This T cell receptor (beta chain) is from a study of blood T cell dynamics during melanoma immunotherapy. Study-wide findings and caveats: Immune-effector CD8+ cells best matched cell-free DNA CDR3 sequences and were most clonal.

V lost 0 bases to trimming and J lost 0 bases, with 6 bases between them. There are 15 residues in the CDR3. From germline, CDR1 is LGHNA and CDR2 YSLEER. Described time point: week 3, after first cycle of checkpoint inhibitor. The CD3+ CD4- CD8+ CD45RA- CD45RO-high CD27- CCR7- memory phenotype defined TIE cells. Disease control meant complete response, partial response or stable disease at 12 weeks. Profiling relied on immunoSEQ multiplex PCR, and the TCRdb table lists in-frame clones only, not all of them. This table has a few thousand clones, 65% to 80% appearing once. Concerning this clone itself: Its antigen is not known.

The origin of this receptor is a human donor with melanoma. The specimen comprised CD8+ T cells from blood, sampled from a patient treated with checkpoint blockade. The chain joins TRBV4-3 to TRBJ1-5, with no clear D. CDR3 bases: TGCGCCAGCAGCCAAGACAGATTTAGCAATCAGCCCCAGCATTTT. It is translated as CASSQDRFSNQPQHF.